This T cell receptor (beta chain) was observed in a study of blood T cell repertoires in COVID-19. V was pared by 5 bases and J by 8 bases, with 15 bases between. Germline V gene data show CDR1 as KGHSH and CDR2 as LQKENI. The CDR3 runs 14 residues. In the study's own analysis: Researchers report that nucleated cell counts were estimated from reference gene primer amplification. Repertoires were generated with immunoSEQ multiplex PCR, while TCRdb's copy carries only in-frame clones and drops some. The DNA gave D and trimming, while V, J and clone size come from that table. The sample has 250,000 or so clones; about 82% are singletons. Cohort 3 donors were reported recovered after two negative PCRs, clearance, or symptom resolution.

This chain connects TRBV18 to TRBJ1-4, with a tentative D call TRBD1 (5 bases). The origin of this receptor is a woman in her fifties or sixties who had recovered from COVID-19. The sequencing input was PBMCs or T cells enriched from blood (not recorded which). CDR3 amino acids: CASSSRAGREKLFF. CDR3 DNA sequence: TGTGCCAGCTCATCGCGTGCGGGACGGGAAAAACTGTTTTTT.